A selection of T cell receptor beta chains follows, all from one sample in a study of blood T cell repertoires in COVID-19. Some clones are missing from TCRdb's copy, which holds only in-frame ones; the method was immunoSEQ multiplex PCR. The top ten clones hold 6.5% to 8% of a sample with about 100,000 clones, roughly 91% of them seen once. Sequences were obtained from peripheral blood. These receptors were taken from a man aged 18 to 30 with COVID-19, enrolled during active disease. Both conserved end residues are part of each CDR3. Each record gives: J gene, D gene, clone size, V gene, CDR3 protein, CDR3 DNA. The D gene is left open where the match is weak. The size of a clone is reported for some rows only, either as once, few or many, or as a class for expanded clones.

J: TRBJ2-7; D: TRBD2; size: -; V: TRBV9; CDR3: CASSQSGRFPYEQYF; DNA: TGTGCCAGCAGCCAGAGCGGGAGGTTTCCCTACGAGCAGTACTTC
J: TRBJ2-1; D: -; size: -; V: TRBV7-5; CDR3: CARSLGVGGRGGFFDNEQFF; DNA: TGTGCCAGAAGCTTAGGCGTTGGCGGGAGAGGGGGGTTTTTCGACAATGAGCAGTTCTTC
J: TRBJ2-7; D: -; size: -; V: TRBV25-1; CDR3: CASRDIGSYEQYF; DNA: TGTGCCAGCAGGGACATAGGCTCCTACGAGCAGTACTTC
J: TRBJ1-2; D: -; size: -; V: TRBV2; CDR3: CASSVYRLYGYTF; DNA: TGTGCCAGCAGTGTTTACAGGCTATATGGCTACACCTTC
J: TRBJ2-1; D: -; size: -; V: TRBV19; CDR3: CASSPGVAYNEQFF; DNA: TGTGCCAGTAGTCCCGGGGTTGCCTACAATGAGCAGTTCTTC
J: TRBJ2-3; D: TRBD2; size: -; V: TRBV28; CDR3: CASITSGRSGYTQYF; DNA: TGTGCCAGCATTACGAGCGGGAGGTCAGGGTATACGCAGTATTTT
J: TRBJ2-3; D: -; size: -; V: TRBV7-2; CDR3: CASSLGAEYTQYF; DNA: TGTGCCAGCAGCTTAGGAGCGGAGTATACGCAGTATTTT
J: TRBJ2-7; D: -; size: -; V: TRBV6-5; CDR3: CASSPGHTSYEQYF; DNA: TGTGCCAGCAGCCCCGGACATACCTCCTACGAGCAGTACTTC
J: TRBJ1-4; D: -; size: -; V: TRBV28; CDR3: CASSSLSSTNEKLLF; DNA: TGTGCCAGCAGTTCCCTTTCCTCAACTAATGAAAAACTGCTTTTT
J: TRBJ2-1; D: TRBD1; size: once; V: TRBV6-6; CDR3: CASSWGQGTYNEQFF; DNA: TGTGCCAGCAGTTGGGGACAGGGGACCTACAATGAGCAGTTCTTC
J: TRBJ2-7; D: TRBD2; size: -; V: TRBV10-3; CDR3: CATSASGNYEQYF; DNA: TGTGCCACCTCGGCTAGCGGGAACTACGAGCAGTACTTC
J: TRBJ1-5; D: TRBD1; size: -; V: TRBV18; CDR3: CASSRGTGNQPQHF; DNA: TGTGCCAGCTCACGCGGGACAGGCAATCAGCCCCAGCATTTT
J: TRBJ2-3; D: TRBD1; size: once; V: TRBV10-1; CDR3: CASSATGQADTQYF; DNA: TGCGCCAGCAGTGCGACAGGGCAGGCAGATACGCAGTATTTT
J: TRBJ2-5; D: -; size: -; V: TRBV12-2; CDR3: CASRRYGGRGASGRRTLKETQYF; DNA: TGTGCAAGTCGCCGATACGGCGGGAGAGGCGCTAGCGGGAGAAGGACCCTAAAAGAGACCCAGTACTTC
J: TRBJ2-5; D: TRBD1; size: -; V: TRBV3-1/TRBV3-2; CDR3: CASSQGAGGFRETQYF; DNA: TGTGCCAGCAGCCAAGGAGCAGGGGGATTTCGAGAGACCCAGTACTTC
J: TRBJ1-4; D: -; size: -; V: TRBV10-3; CDR3: CAIKAGVDEKLLF; DNA: TGTGCCATCAAGGCAGGGGTGGATGAAAAACTGCTTTTT
J: TRBJ2-7; D: -; size: -; V: TRBV29-1; CDR3: CSVEYATDYEQYF; DNA: TGCAGCGTTGAATACGCGACAGACTACGAGCAGTACTTC
J: TRBJ2-1; D: -; size: -; V: TRBV9; CDR3: CASSVARGYNEQFF; DNA: TGTGCCAGCAGCGTAGCGAGAGGTTACAATGAGCAGTTCTTC
J: TRBJ1-5; D: -; size: -; V: TRBV19; CDR3: CASQGYTTGQPQHF; DNA: TGTGCCAGTCAGGGGTACACCACCGGCCAGCCCCAGCATTTT
J: TRBJ1-1; D: -; size: -; V: TRBV4-1; CDR3: CARGAMNTEAFF; DNA: TGCGCCAGAGGGGCAATGAACACTGAAGCTTTCTTT
J: TRBJ1-4; D: -; size: -; V: TRBV28; CDR3: CASTLGGNEKLLF; DNA: TGTGCCAGCACTTTGGGGGGGAATGAAAAACTGCTTTTT
J: TRBJ2-3; D: TRBD2; size: -; V: TRBV9; CDR3: CASSVSSGRTDTQYF; DNA: TGTGCCAGCAGCGTGAGTAGCGGGAGAACAGATACGCAGTATTTT
J: TRBJ2-7; D: TRBD1; size: -; V: TRBV19; CDR3: CASRFTGGGSYEQYF; DNA: TGTGCCAGTAGGTTTACAGGGGGCGGCTCCTACGAGCAGTACTTC
J: TRBJ2-7; D: TRBD1; size: few; V: TRBV28; CDR3: CASSFLGQGLLYF; DNA: TGTGCCAGCAGTTTCTTAGGACAGGGATTATTGTACTTC
J: TRBJ2-3; D: -; size: -; V: TRBV6-6; CDR3: CASTLARDTQYF; DNA: TGTGCCAGCACCTTAGCCAGAGATACGCAGTATTTT
J: TRBJ2-5; D: TRBD1; size: -; V: TRBV4-1; CDR3: CASSRGVPGTGGETQYF; DNA: TGCGCCAGCAGCCGGGGAGTGCCCGGGACAGGGGGAGAGACCCAGTACTTC
J: TRBJ1-5; D: -; size: -; V: TRBV28; CDR3: CASSPPRGGSVVSSRRQPQHF; DNA: TGTGCCAGCAGTCCCCCCCGGGGGGGCTCCGTCGTTTCTTCACGTCGTCAGCCCCAGCATTTT
J: TRBJ1-4; D: -; size: -; V: TRBV6-5; CDR3: CASSLDRLNEKLLF; DNA: TGTGCCAGCAGTCTCGACAGACTTAATGAAAAACTGCTTTTT
J: TRBJ1-5; D: -; size: few; V: TRBV30; CDR3: CAWSVGEGPNQPQHF; DNA: TGTGCCTGGAGTGTAGGGGAAGGCCCCAATCAGCCCCAGCATTTT
J: TRBJ1-1; D: -; size: -; V: TRBV5-6; CDR3: CASINTQGEAFF; DNA: TGTGCCAGCATTAACACCCAGGGTGAAGCTTTCTTT
J: TRBJ1-6; D: -; size: once; V: TRBV5-4; CDR3: CASSHPDTLNSPLHF; DNA: TGTGCCAGCAGCCACCCGGACACCCTTAATTCACCCCTCCACTTT
J: TRBJ1-1; D: TRBD1; size: few; V: TRBV30; CDR3: CAWSWTGGTEAFF; DNA: TGTGCCTGGAGTTGGACAGGGGGCACTGAAGCTTTCTTT
J: TRBJ1-6; D: -; size: -; V: TRBV27; CDR3: CASSLVKLLDSPLHF; DNA: TGTGCCAGCAGTTTAGTTAAGCTTTTGGATTCACCCCTCCACTTT
J: TRBJ2-3; D: TRBD2; size: -; V: TRBV27; CDR3: CASSLIGRAKTQYF; DNA: TGTGCCAGCAGTTTAATCGGGAGGGCCAAGACGCAGTATTTT
J: TRBJ2-4; D: -; size: -; V: TRBV7-2; CDR3: CASSLAVAGYIQYF; DNA: TGTGCCAGCAGCTTAGCTGTAGCAGGGTACATTCAGTACTTC
J: TRBJ2-2; D: -; size: -; V: TRBV5-6; CDR3: CASSFGTGELFF; DNA: TGTGCCAGCAGCTTCGGCACCGGGGAGCTGTTTTTT
J: TRBJ1-1; D: -; size: -; V: TRBV20-1; CDR3: CSASEDWAFF; DNA: TGCAGTGCTTCTGAGGACTGGGCTTTCTTT
J: TRBJ2-1; D: -; size: -; V: TRBV11-3; CDR3: CASSLDHGPGYNEQFF; DNA: TGTGCCAGCAGCTTAGATCACGGTCCGGGATACAATGAGCAGTTCTTC
J: TRBJ2-5; D: TRBD2; size: -; V: TRBV12-3/TRBV12-4; CDR3: CASSLRLAETQYF; DNA: TGTGCCAGCAGTTTAAGACTAGCGGAGACCCAGTACTTC
J: TRBJ1-1; D: -; size: -; V: TRBV14; CDR3: CASSPEPRRGEAFF; DNA: TGTGCCAGCAGCCCCGAGCCTCGCAGGGGTGAAGCTTTCTTT
J: TRBJ2-1; D: TRBD1; size: -; V: TRBV25-1; CDR3: CASSEFGGQGIHEQFF; DNA: TGTGCCAGCAGTGAATTCGGAGGACAGGGGATCCATGAGCAGTTCTTC
J: TRBJ2-3; D: -; size: -; V: TRBV19; CDR3: CASSKRVDTQYF; DNA: TGTGCCAGTAGTAAGAGGGTGGATACGCAGTATTTT
J: TRBJ1-5; D: TRBD1; size: -; V: TRBV4-2; CDR3: CASSPGQGEIVQPQHF; DNA: TGTGCCAGCAGCCCCGGACAGGGGGAAATCGTTCAGCCCCAGCATTTT
J: TRBJ1-3; D: -; size: -; V: TRBV6-5; CDR3: CASSYKGVSGNTIYF; DNA: TGTGCCAGCAGTTACAAGGGAGTCTCTGGAAACACCATATATTTT
J: TRBJ2-1; D: TRBD1; size: -; V: TRBV10-3; CDR3: CAISDSGTGYNEQFF; DNA: TGTGCCATCAGTGATTCCGGGACAGGCTACAATGAGCAGTTCTTC
J: TRBJ2-5; D: TRBD2; size: -; V: TRBV5-1; CDR3: CASSLTSGRVQTQYF; DNA: TGCGCCAGCAGCCTTACTAGCGGGAGGGTACAGACCCAGTACTTC
J: TRBJ2-7; D: -; size: -; V: TRBV5-4; CDR3: CASSLSRSSYEQYF; DNA: TGTGCCAGCAGCTTGAGCCGGAGCTCCTACGAGCAGTACTTC
J: TRBJ2-7; D: -; size: -; V: TRBV30; CDR3: CAWSVPDWPYEQYF; DNA: TGTGCCTGGAGTGTACCCGACTGGCCCTACGAGCAGTACTTC
J: TRBJ2-3; D: -; size: -; V: TRBV27; CDR3: CASTGRGPTDTQYF; DNA: TGTGCCAGCACGGGCAGGGGCCCCACAGATACGCAGTATTTT
J: TRBJ2-1; D: -; size: -; V: TRBV6-5; CDR3: CASMERSYNEQFF; DNA: TGTGCCAGCATGGAGCGCTCCTACAATGAGCAGTTCTTC
J: TRBJ2-7; D: -; size: once; V: TRBV15; CDR3: CATSRSRGGEQYF; DNA: TGTGCCACCAGCAGATCGCGGGGAGGCGAGCAGTACTTC